Shown below are 27 T cell receptor beta chains from a single sample sequenced in a study of blood T cell repertoires in COVID-19 (dated by TCRdb to 2018 to 2020). Library preparation employed the immunoSEQ multiplex PCR assay. TCRdb retrieved this table from immuneACCESS and kept in-frame rearrangements only. Not all clones are present; in checked studies, unresolved V genes account for under half, and no reason is known for the remainder. A total of roughly 400,000 clones appear in this sample, about 89% of them only once. The ten largest account for just over 0.85% of the sample. The sequenced material came from PBMCs or T cells enriched from blood (not recorded which). Receptors originate from a woman in her thirties or forties who had been exposed to COVID-19.

The gene calls are TRBV27 and TRBJ1-1; 8 bases match TRBD1. Germline CDR1 is MNHEY and CDR2 is SMNVEV (reference sequence). This CDR3 contains 14 residues. With V trimmed by 4 bases and J by 4 bases, 5 bases remained unmatched. The CDR3 loop is CASSSRGLGTEAFF. The CDR3 DNA reads TGTGCCAGCAGTTCCAGGGGGCTGGGCACTGAAGCTTTCTTT.

The chain couples TRBV20-1 to TRBJ2-1, with TRBD2 identical over 8 bases. Losses at the gene ends were 3 bases for V and 7 bases for J; bases not matched to a gene: 8. This CDR3 comprises 14 residues. The germline CDR1 and CDR2 sequences are DFQATT and SNEGSKA (reference sequence). The CDR3 is CSASATGGRNEQFF. Here the CDR3 DNA reads TGCAGTGCTAGTGCTACGGGGGGGCGAAATGAGCAGTTCTTC.

The chain uses TRBV9 and TRBJ1-3, with 7 nucleotides matching TRBD1. The junction had 11 bases not matched to a gene; V was cut back by 2 bases and J by 0 bases. Germline assignment: CDR1 SGDLS and CDR2 YYNGEE. The CDR3 consists of 18 residues. In nucleotides, the CDR3 is TGTGCCAGCAGCGTTTTTGGGGACAGCCTCGGCTCTGGAAACACCATATATTTT. Protein product: CASSVFGDSLGSGNTIYF.

The J gene is TRBJ2-7, the V gene TRBV13; TRBD1 matches 11 bases. Germline V gene data show CDR1 as PRHDT and CDR2 as FYEKMQ (reference sequence). The CDR3 has 15 amino acids. The ends lost 5 bases at V and 1 base at J; junction bases unmatched: 4. Here the CDR3 DNA reads TGTGCCAGCAGCCCCCGGGACAGGGGGTCCTACGAGCAGTACTTC. Translation gives CASSPRDRGSYEQYF.

J is TRBJ1-4 and V is TRBV7-8; TRBD1 agrees at 12 bases. Germline assignment: CDR1 SGHVS and CDR2 FQNEAQ. The CDR3 has 16 residues. J was trimmed by 7 bases and V by 5 bases; bases with no gene match: 8. The DNA of the CDR3 is TGTGCCAGCAGCAACCGGGACAGGGGGCCGGGTGAAAAACTGTTTTTT. Encoded protein: CASSNRDRGPGEKLFF.

The chain employs TRBV3-1 (or the pseudogene TRBV3-2) and TRBJ2-7; D possibly corresponds to TRBD2 (6 bases). Germline values: CDR1 LGHDT, CDR2 YNNKEL (reference sequence). The V end lost 1 base, the J end lost 3 bases, and 13 bases lay between the germline ends. The CDR3 runs 15 residues. CDR3: CASSQGLGGNYEQYF. DNA of the CDR3: TGTGCCAGCAGCCAAGGACTTGGCGGGAACTACGAGCAGTACTTC.

The rearrangement uses TRBV7-9 and TRBJ1-1; the D is unclear. The CDR3 extends over 16 amino acids. With 2 bases removed from V and 1 base from J, the gap between germline ends came to 14 bases. The germline V gene encodes CDR1 SEHNR and CDR2 FQNEAQ (reference sequence). The CDR3 coding sequence is TGTGCCAGCAGCTTACTCCGTTCCCGGGAGAACACTGAAGCTTTCTTT. Protein sequence: CASSLLRSRENTEAFF.

The chain couples TRBV7-2 to TRBJ2-7, with a tentative D call TRBD2 (6 bases). V was pared by 6 bases and J by 0 bases, with 18 bases between. CDR1 is SGHTA and CDR2 is FQGNSA in the germline V gene. CDR3 length: 16 residues. DNA for the CDR3: TGTGCCAGCAGTCTTCACGGGGGTTATAGCTCCTACGAGCAGTACTTC. It is translated as CASSLHGGYSSYEQYF.

The J gene is TRBJ2-1, the V gene TRBV6-6, with D maybe TRBD1 (6 bases). Trimming left V 5 bases short and J 12 bases short, with 14 bases between. CDR1 MNHNY and CDR2 SVGAGI come from the germline V gene (reference sequence). There are 12 residues in the CDR3. The DNA for the CDR3 is TGTGCCAGCAGTACGCGACAGGATTGGCAGTTCTTC. It yields the protein CASSTRQDWQFF.

At least ten counts were recorded for this clone. The CDR3 DNA sequence: TGTGCCAGCAGTGACTCAACAGGGGGCCCCACCGGGGAGCTGTTTTTT. It yields the protein CASSDSTGGPTGELFF. This sequence joins TRBV6-4 and TRBJ2-2; TRBD1 aligns across 9 bases. The ends lost 0 bases at V and 4 bases at J; junction bases unmatched: 3. CDR1 and CDR2 (germline): MRHNA, SNTAGT. The CDR3 runs 16 residues.

The V call is TRBV2, the J call TRBJ2-1; 13 bases map to TRBD2. Germline values: CDR1 SNHLY, CDR2 FYNNEI. V gave up 8 bases and J gave up 8 bases; unmatched junction bases: 9. This CDR3 contains 15 residues. The CDR3 sequence: CASAMTSGGFYEQFF. The CDR3 DNA sequence: TGTGCCAGCGCAATGACTAGCGGGGGGTTCTATGAGCAGTTCTTC.

The rearrangement uses TRBV4-1 and TRBJ1-4, with D possibly being TRBD1 (6 bases). With 3 bases removed from V and 8 bases from J, the gap between germline ends came to 19 bases. Per the germline V gene, CDR1 is MGHRA and CDR2 is YSYEKL. CDR3 length: 16 amino acids. The CDR3: CASSQMGGAEEEKLFF. The CDR3 nucleotides read TGCGCCAGCAGCCAGATGGGGGGGGCTGAGGAGGAAAAACTGTTTTTT.

The rearrangement links TRBV24-1 to TRBJ2-7; 9 bases agree with TRBD2. The CDR3 is 16 amino acids. J gave up 4 bases and V 0 bases, and 6 bases lay outside the gene matches. Germline assignment: CDR1 KGHDR and CDR2 SFDVKD. Here the CDR3 reads CATSDLGPSGDYEQYF. The CDR3 DNA sequence: TGTGCCACCAGTGATTTGGGTCCTAGCGGGGATTACGAGCAGTACTTC.

This chain connects TRBV5-1 to TRBJ1-5, with D perhaps matching TRBD1 (5 bases). V was trimmed by 0 bases and J by 5 bases, leaving 9 bases between them. Germline lookup yields CDR1 SGHRS and CDR2 YFSETQ. The CDR3 is 14 residues long. The CDR3 coding sequence is TGCGCCAGCAGCTTGGGGGGCGGGGATCAGCCCCAGCATTTT. Translation: CASSLGGGDQPQHF.

This sequence joins TRBV29-1 and TRBJ2-5; TRBD2 matches at 14 bases. Germline V gene sequence: CDR1 SQVTM, CDR2 ANQGSEA. Trimming at V came to 8 bases and at J to 1 base, leaving 15 bases not matched to a gene. This CDR3 region has 18 residues. Written as DNA, the CDR3 is TGCAGCACTCGGACTAGCGGGGGGCCAACCGAGGTCCAAGAGACCCAGTACTTC. Encoded protein: CSTRTSGGPTEVQETQYF.

The rearrangement joins TRBV6-2 or TRBV6-3 to TRBJ2-5; maybe TRBD2 (5 bases). Deletions cut 6 bases from V and 4 bases from J, with 15 bases between. The CDR3 has 14 amino acids. Germline V gene sequence: CDR1 MNHEY, CDR2 SVGEGT. The DNA for the CDR3 is TGTGCCAGCAGCCCCCCGGGGTTGCGAGAGACCCAGTACTTC. This gives the protein CASSPPGLRETQYF.

The chain is built from TRBV11-2 and TRBJ1-1; D unclear. The V end was cut by 4 bases, the J end by 3 bases, with 9 bases between. Germline V CDR1 and CDR2: SGHAT, FQNNGV. The CDR3 is 13 residues long. In nucleotides, the CDR3 is TGTGCCAGCAGCTGGGAGGAGTACACTGAAGCTTTCTTT. This translates into CASSWEEYTEAFF.

This clone was observed a single time. V is TRBV15 and J is TRBJ2-1, with 11 bases identical to TRBD2. The CDR3 totals 15 residues. The germline V gene encodes CDR1 LNHNV and CDR2 YYDKDF (reference sequence). With V trimmed by 7 bases and J by 2 bases, 4 bases remained unmatched. The chain's CDR3 is CATTGLAGPYNEQFF. CDR3 nucleotide sequence: TGTGCCACCACAGGACTAGCGGGTCCCTACAATGAGCAGTTCTTC.

V usage is TRBV7-2 and J usage is TRBJ1-5, with D perhaps TRBD1 (5 bases). V lost 1 base and J 4 bases, leaving 17 bases between the germline ends. The CDR3 covers 17 residues. CDR1 SGHTA and CDR2 FQGNSA come from the germline V gene. In DNA, the CDR3 is TGTGCCAGCAGCTTAGGCCATGCCGCGACAGCAAATCAGCCCCAGCATTTT. It is translated as CASSLGHAATANQPQHF.

CDR3 bases: TGTGCCAGTAGACAACAAAGACAGGGCCCAGATACGCAGTATTTT. As protein: CASRQQRQGPDTQYF. This chain uses TRBV19 with TRBJ2-3, with TRBD1 identical over 7 bases. The V segment lost 6 bases and the J segment 4 bases; nucleotides outside the gene matches: 10. CDR1 is LNHDA, CDR2 SQIVND, per germline (reference sequence). The CDR3 covers 15 residues. The full variable domain, rest sourced from reference TRBV19 and TRBJ2-3, is DGGITQSPKYLFRKEGQNVTLSCEQNLNHDAMYWYRQDPGQGLRLIYYSQIVNDFQKGDIAEGYSVSREKKESFPLTVTSAQKNPTAFYLCASRQQRQGPDTQYFGPGTRLTVL.

The table lists this clone with a few counts. The chain carries TRBV10-1 and TRBJ1-1, with 7 bases identical to TRBD1. The germline CDR1 and CDR2 sequences are WNHNN and SYGVQD (reference sequence). CDR3 size: 15 residues. J lost 3 bases, V lost 0 bases, and 4 bases had no gene match. The CDR3 region is CASSESTGRYTEAFF. CDR3 bases: TGCGCCAGCAGTGAGTCGACAGGGAGATACACTGAAGCTTTCTTT.

This rearrangement joins TRBV18 to TRBJ1-2, with a weak D call TRBD1 (6 bases). The V gene's germline CDR1 is KGHSH and CDR2 LQKENI. The CDR3 covers 16 residues. V was cut by 3 bases and J by 4 bases, with 18 bases left in between. The CDR3 DNA is TGTGCCAGCTCACCGGAACGGAACAGGGCGGCCTATGGCTACACCTTC. Translated, it gives CASSPERNRAAYGYTF.

This chain connects TRBV27 to TRBJ1-2; 7 nucleotides agree with TRBD1. Unmatched junction bases numbered 15, after V lost 6 bases and J lost 2 bases. Germline V gene data show CDR1 as MNHEY and CDR2 as SMNVEV (reference sequence). The CDR3 covers 17 residues. CDR3 coding DNA: TGTGCCAGCAGGTCGGGACAGCGGAGGATCCAAAACTATGGCTACACCTTC. Protein: CASRSGQRRIQNYGYTF.

The V and J genes are TRBV6-2 or TRBV6-3 and TRBJ2-1, with D uncertain. The V and J ends lost 4 bases and 13 bases respectively, with 8 bases between them. The germline CDR1 and CDR2 sequences are MNHEY and SVGEGT. The length of the CDR3 is 10 residues. The CDR3 spells CASSSGDQFF. The CDR3 coding sequence is TGTGCCAGCAGTTCAGGTGATCAGTTCTTC.

V is TRBV15 and J is TRBJ1-3, with a weak D call TRBD1 (5 bases). The ends were cut back, 0 bases at V and 4 bases at J, with 10 bases in the middle. The V gene's germline CDR1 is LNHNV and CDR2 YYDKDF (reference sequence). The CDR3 sequence is 15 residues long. DNA of the CDR3: TGTGCCACCAGCAGAGACAGGGCTTGGGGAAACACCATATATTTT. This sequence encodes CATSRDRAWGNTIYF.

Here the CDR3 DNA reads TGCAGCGCTCGGGGAGCGGTGGACACTGAAGCTTTCTTT. Protein: CSARGAVDTEAFF. The chain employs TRBV29-1 and TRBJ1-1; no clear D. The V and J ends lost 7 bases and 3 bases respectively, with 15 bases between them. This CDR3 region has 13 residues. The V gene's germline CDR1 is SQVTM and CDR2 ANQGSEA.

Only a few counts were recorded for this clone. The chain joins TRBV7-9 to TRBJ2-1; 10 positions match TRBD1. Germline loops: CDR1 SEHNR, CDR2 FQNEAQ (reference sequence). This CDR3 region has 14 residues. Unmatched junction bases numbered 1, after V lost 1 base and J lost 7 bases. Here the CDR3 reads CASSLGTGGNEQFF. The CDR3, as DNA: TGTGCCAGCAGCTTAGGGACAGGGGGTAATGAGCAGTTCTTC.